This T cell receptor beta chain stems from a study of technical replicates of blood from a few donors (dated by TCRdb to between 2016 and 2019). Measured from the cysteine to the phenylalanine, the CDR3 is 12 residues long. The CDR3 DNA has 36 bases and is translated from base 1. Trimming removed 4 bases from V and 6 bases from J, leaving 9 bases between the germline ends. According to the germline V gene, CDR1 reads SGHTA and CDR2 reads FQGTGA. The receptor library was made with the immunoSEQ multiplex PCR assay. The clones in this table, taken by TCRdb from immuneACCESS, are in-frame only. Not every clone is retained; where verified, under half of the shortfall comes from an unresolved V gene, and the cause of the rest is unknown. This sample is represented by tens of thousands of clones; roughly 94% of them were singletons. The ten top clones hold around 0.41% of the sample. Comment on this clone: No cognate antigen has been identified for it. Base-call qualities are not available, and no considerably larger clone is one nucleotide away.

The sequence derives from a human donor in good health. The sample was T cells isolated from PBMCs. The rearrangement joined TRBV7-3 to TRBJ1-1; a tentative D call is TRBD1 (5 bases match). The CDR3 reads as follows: CASSYDSSEAFF. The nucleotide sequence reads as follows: TGTGCCAGCAGCTACGACAGCTCTGAAGCTTTCTTT.